This TCR beta chain is drawn from a study of response to subunit inactivated influenza vaccine. Study findings and constraints: The authors proposed limited new T cell recruitment per seasonal influenza vaccination.

Worth noting for this clonotype: Antigen unknown.

Trimming shortened V by 6 bases and J by 5 bases, and 22 bases separated the two germline ends. The CDR3 has 16 residues. TCRdb re-derived calls from the RT-PCR reads in MiXCR, one entry per CDR3 protein. The repertoire consists of about 190,000 distinct CDR3 sequences, with 13% to 15% occurring once and the leading ten covering roughly 26%. This clonotype was obtained from a man aged 50-59 years who received an inactivated influenza vaccine. The genes are TRBV12-3 or TRBV12-4 and TRBJ1-2; perhaps TRBD1 as D (6 bases). The specimen comprised CD8+ T cells sorted from PBMCs, sampled 4 to 6 days after vaccination. The CDR3 loop reads CASRLQRGGAVYGYTF. DNA of the CDR3: TGTGCCAGCAGGTTACAAAGAGGGGGTGCCGTATATGGCTACACCTTC.